Below, 5 T cell receptor beta chains from the same sample are listed, as sequenced in a study of cytomegalovirus exposure and HLA in healthy donors. PCR amplification relied on 60 Vbeta primers (plus 13 Jbeta primers). TCRdb's copy holds only in-frame clones and misses some; the assay was immunoSEQ multiplex PCR. The sample records roughly 86,000 clones, under 85% being singletons. The material sequenced was PBMCs. These receptors were obtained from a middle-aged man in good health and CMV-seropositive.

There are a few counts of this clone. V is TRBV6-1 and J is TRBJ1-2, with 11 bases that match TRBD1. Germline loops: CDR1 MNHNS, CDR2 SASEGT. The CDR3 has 14 residues. J was trimmed by 4 bases and V by 8 bases; bases with no gene match: 6. CDR3 amino acids: CASGTGGVSYGYTF. DNA for the CDR3: TGTGCCAGCGGGACAGGGGGAGTTAGCTATGGCTACACCTTC.

This clone was observed a few times. The CDR3 loop is CASSQMGTGNTEAFF. The CDR3 bases are TGTGCCAGCAGCCAGATGGGGACAGGGAACACTGAAGCTTTCTTT. The J gene is TRBJ1-1, the V gene TRBV14, with 8 bases fitting TRBD1. This CDR3 has 15 amino acids. V trimming: 3 bases; J trimming: 1 base; junction bases outside the gene matches: 4. Germline V gene sequence: CDR1 SGHDN, CDR2 FVKESK.

The chain has TRBV4-3 and TRBJ1-2; D remains ambiguous. Germline CDR1 reads LGHNA; CDR2 reads YSLEER. There are 15 residues in the CDR3. The V end was cut by 1 base, the J end by 5 bases, with 14 bases between. CDR3 sequence reads: CASSQVPGDLYGYTF. Written as DNA, the CDR3 is TGCGCCAGCAGCCAAGTGCCAGGCGACCTTTATGGCTACACCTTC.

This clone was seen a single time. V and J are TRBV7-9 and TRBJ2-3; TRBD1 might be the D (6 bases). Germline assignment: CDR1 SEHNR and CDR2 FQNEAQ (reference sequence). The CDR3 spans 15 residues. Trimming pared 2 bases from V and 2 bases from J, leaving 11 bases between. CDR3 loop: CASSLKQGYTDTQYF. CDR3 bases: TGTGCCAGCAGCTTAAAACAGGGTTACACAGATACGCAGTATTTT.

The V and J genes are TRBV7-2 and TRBJ1-3; unclear D gene. This CDR3 contains 16 residues. The germline gives CDR1 SGHTA, CDR2 FQGNSA. Trimming cost V 1 base and J 0 bases, with 10 bases left between them. The CDR3 here is CASSLVPVTSGNTIYF. The CDR3 bases are TGTGCCAGCAGCTTAGTTCCGGTAACCTCTGGAAACACCATATATTTT.